Following are 19 T cell receptor beta chains from one sample sequenced in a study of T cells expressing NK-cell markers. For each CDR3 protein, TCRdb gives one entry from its re-call of the 5' RACE reads, without DNA. The sample has some 600,000 distinct CDR3 sequences, and its top ten clones hold roughly 3.5%. The material sequenced was blood T cells: a sorted CD56 or NKG2C T cell subset, CD4+ or CD8+ T cells, or bulk PBMC T cells (not recorded which). These receptors were collected from a young man in good health.

The chain carries TRBV29-1 and TRBJ2-2. This CDR3 region has 14 residues. The V gene's germline CDR1 is SQVTM and CDR2 ANQGSEA. CDR3 sequence reads: CSVVYPGNTGELFF.

The chain recombines TRBV12-3 or TRBV12-4 with TRBJ2-2; TCRdb's D call of TRBD2 is untestable without DNA. This CDR3 is 16 amino acids long. CDR3 protein: CASIPPSRLHTGELFF.

This chain connects TRBV11-2 to TRBJ1-6; there is no DNA to check the TCRdb D call of TRBD1. The length of the CDR3 is 13 residues. Germline V gives CDR1 SGHAT, CDR2 FQNNGV. This chain's CDR3 is CASSEHRNSPLHF.

The genes are TRBV3-1 and TRBJ2-1; the D gene TCRdb calls, TRBD1, cannot be checked with no DNA. Germline V gives CDR1 LGHDT, CDR2 YNNKEL (reference sequence). The CDR3 consists of 15 residues. The CDR3 sequence is CASSLSVMGHNQQFF.

V usage is TRBV29-1 and J usage is TRBJ2-1; TCRdb lists TRBD2, though no DNA is available to test this call. Germline V CDR1 and CDR2: SQVTM, ANQGSEA. CDR3 length: 14 residues. This CDR3 is CSVERDYGRPVQFF.

The chain recombines TRBV14 with TRBJ2-2; absent DNA, TCRdb's TRBD1 call cannot be checked. CDR3 length: 14 residues. Germline CDR1 SGHDN, CDR2 FVKESK. The CDR3 sequence: CASSWDPNTGELFF.

V is TRBV9 and J is TRBJ2-1; TCRdb calls TRBD1, which cannot be checked without DNA. The germline V gene has CDR1 SGDLS and CDR2 YYNGEE. The CDR3 contains 16 residues. The CDR3 sequence is CASSVGQGWSYNEQFF.

V usage is TRBV3-1 and J usage is TRBJ1-1. Germline CDR1 reads LGHDT; CDR2 reads YNNKEL (reference sequence). The CDR3 consists of 14 residues. Here the CDR3 reads CASSQAQMNTEAFF.

J is TRBJ2-7 and V is TRBV30; TCRdb names TRBD1, which stays unverified in the absence of DNA. Germline CDR1 reads GTSNPN; CDR2 reads SVGIG (reference sequence). There are 14 residues in the CDR3. The CDR3 protein is CAWNRGTGGDEQYF.

The CDR3 loop is CASSFSGSTEAFF. V is TRBV12-3 or TRBV12-4 and J is TRBJ1-1. The CDR3 is 13 residues long.

This chain links TRBV24-1 with TRBJ2-1; TCRdb reports TRBD1, a call that lacks DNA to check it against. Germline lookup yields CDR1 KGHDR and CDR2 SFDVKD. This CDR3 spans 18 amino acids. The CDR3 region is CATSDHIVGTAQNNEQFF.

This chain joins TRBV27 and TRBJ2-6; the D call from TCRdb, TRBD1, cannot be confirmed without DNA. Germline V gene sequence: CDR1 MNHEY, CDR2 SMNVEV (reference sequence). There are 16 residues in the CDR3. This CDR3 reads CASSPTTGAGANVLTF.

This chain links TRBV29-1 with TRBJ2-1; TCRdb lists TRBD2, though no DNA is available to test this call. Germline V gene sequence: CDR1 SQVTM, CDR2 ANQGSEA. The CDR3 consists of 15 residues. CDR3 residues: CSVEPASGPYNEQFF.

This rearrangement joins TRBV4-2 to TRBJ2-4; absent DNA, TCRdb's TRBD2 call cannot be checked. Looked up from germline, CDR1 is LGHNA and CDR2 is YNFKEQ. This CDR3 has 15 amino acids. The CDR3 reads CASSQDVGGENIQYF.

The chain recombines TRBV19 with TRBJ2-1. Germline loops: CDR1 LNHDA, CDR2 SQIVND (reference sequence). This CDR3 spans 11 amino acids. CDR3 sequence reads: CASSILHEQFF.

The rearrangement uses TRBV15 and TRBJ1-2; the D call of TRBD1 rests on TCRdb alone, since no DNA is present to check it. The CDR3 is 15 amino acids. Germline lookup yields CDR1 LNHNV and CDR2 YYDKDF (reference sequence). CDR3 in amino acids: CATSRDPTGEAGYTF.

The CDR3 loop is CASSLSSEQFF. The V and J genes are TRBV12-3 or TRBV12-4 and TRBJ2-1. CDR3 size: 11 residues.

The rearrangement uses TRBV27 and TRBJ2-2. This CDR3 comprises 14 residues. CDR1 is MNHEY, CDR2 SMNVEV, per germline (reference sequence). CDR3 in amino acids: CASVPWPNTGELFF.

CDR3: CASSSYTMETQYF. This chain joins TRBV7-9 and TRBJ2-5. Germline CDR1 SEHNR, CDR2 FQNEAQ (reference sequence). This CDR3 comprises 13 residues.